This T cell receptor (beta chain) appears in the sequencing data of a study of shared clonotypes between healthy human individuals. Study-wide background: The study drew on a couple of women and three men aged 18 to 49 as donors. Study-level points and caveats: Only blood was sampled; tissue repertoires likely differ. Relative to their counterparts shared across all four donors, non-shared clonotypes exhibited diminished generation probabilities.

Donors were Caucasian adults residing in Nashville, Tennessee, USA. A few counts support this clone. What it binds is unknown. V lost 6 bases to trimming and J lost 2 bases, with 12 bases between them. CDR3 length: 13 amino acids. Germline V CDR1 and CDR2: SGHRS, YFSETQ. Sequencing used immunoSEQ multiplex PCR; TCRdb keeps in-frame clones, though not all of them. Found here are about 1 million clones, around 76% of them singletons; the top ten hold about 1.5%. This clonotype originated in a man younger than 30 in good health. The sample consisted of memory CD4+ T cells sorted from blood. Subset meaning: CD45RA-negative fraction. V gene TRBV5-1 combines with J gene TRBJ2-7, with D tentatively TRBD1 (6 bases). Here the CDR3 DNA reads TGCGCCAGCACGGGAAAGGGGGCCTACGAGCAGTACTTC. It yields the protein CASTGKGAYEQYF. The full variable domain, with the rest looked up from reference TRBV5-1 and TRBJ2-7, is KAGVTQTPRYLIKTRGQQVTLSCSPISGHRSVSWYQQTPGQGLQFLFEYFSETQRNKGNFPGRFSGRQFSNSRSEMNVSTLELGDSALYLCASTGKGAYEQYFGPGTRLTVT.